Below are 16 T cell receptor beta chains sequenced from a single sample in a study of blood T cell repertoires in COVID-19. Assay used: immunoSEQ multiplex PCR; TCRdb lists only in-frame clones, some missing. The table lists over 130,000 clones, about 90% of them singletons, with 11% in the top ten. Sequences were obtained from peripheral blood. The receptors were sampled from a woman of 80 years or more with acute or convalescent COVID-19.

This clone was detected only once. The DNA for the CDR3 is TGTGCCAGCAGTTTAAACGGGGTTAGCACAGATACGCAGTATTTT. Translating it yields CASSLNGVSTDTQYF. The chain is built from TRBV3-1 (or the pseudogene TRBV3-2) and TRBJ2-3, with D possibly TRBD2 on 5 matching bases. The CDR3 is made up of 15 amino acids. Germline V gene data show CDR1 as LGHDT and CDR2 as YNNKEL (reference sequence). V lost 6 bases, J lost 0 bases, and 13 bases lay in between.

The chain has TRBV6-5 and TRBJ2-5; D is possibly TRBD1 (5 bases). The germline V gene encodes CDR1 MNHEY and CDR2 SVGAGI. V shed 6 bases and J shed 1 base, with 9 bases lying between them. The CDR3 runs 13 residues. In DNA, the CDR3 is TGTGCCAGCAGGGACATAGCCCAAGAGACCCAGTACTTC. This codes for CASRDIAQETQYF.

This clone was seen once. The J gene is TRBJ2-7, the V gene TRBV5-6; TRBD1 agrees at 8 bases. Germline loops: CDR1 SGHDT, CDR2 YYEEEE. This CDR3 spans 15 amino acids. The junction had 6 bases not matched to a gene; V was cut back by 2 bases and J by 2 bases. The CDR3 loop is CASSFMSDRAYEQYF. The CDR3 nucleotides read TGTGCCAGCAGCTTCATGTCGGACAGGGCCTACGAGCAGTACTTC.

The chain is built from TRBV7-9 and TRBJ1-6; D is possibly TRBD1 (6 bases). The CDR3 extends over 19 amino acids. Per germline, CDR1 SEHNR and CDR2 FQNEAQ (reference sequence). Trimming pared 4 bases from V and 0 bases from J, leaving 19 bases between. The chain's CDR3 is CASSWDIGTTSSYNSPLHF. In nucleotides, the CDR3 is TGTGCCAGCAGCTGGGACATCGGGACAACCTCCTCCTATAATTCACCCCTCCACTTT. The full variable domain, with the rest looked up from reference TRBV7-9 and TRBJ1-6, is DTGVSQNPRHKITKRGQNVTFRCDPISEHNRLYWYRQTLGQGPEFLTYFQNEAQLEKSRLLSDRFSAERPKGSFSTLEIQRTEQGDSAMYLCASSWDIGTTSSYNSPLHFGNGTRLTVT.

J is TRBJ1-2 and V is TRBV6-6, with D tentatively TRBD1 (6 bases). The CDR3 covers 14 residues. The V gene lost 0 bases and the J gene lost 8 bases, with 13 bases spanning the gap. From germline, CDR1 is MNHNY and CDR2 SVGAGI (reference sequence). The CDR3 protein is CASSYSGQGIGYTF. CDR3 DNA sequence: TGTGCCAGCAGTTACTCGGGCCAGGGGATAGGCTACACCTTC.

The rearrangement uses TRBV2 and TRBJ2-1; D is unclear. The CDR3 is made up of 13 amino acids. The germline V and J ends were trimmed by 8 bases and 3 bases, with 11 bases remaining between them. Germline CDR1 is SNHLY and CDR2 is FYNNEI. The CDR3 protein is CASDIVLYNEQFF. As DNA, the CDR3 is TGTGCCAGCGACATAGTACTCTACAATGAGCAGTTCTTC. The full variable domain, its missing parts supplied by reference TRBV2 and TRBJ2-1, is EPEVTQTPSHQVTQMGQEVILRCVPISNHLYFYWYRQILGQKVEFLVSFYNNEISEKSEIFDDQFSVERPDGSNFTLKIRSTKLEDSAMYFCASDIVLYNEQFFGPGTRLTVL.

This sequence joins TRBV6-1 and TRBJ1-6, with 7 bases lining up with TRBD1. The CDR3 length is 17 residues. Germline CDR1 is MNHNS and CDR2 is SASEGT. After removal of 3 bases from V and 10 bases from J, the junction contained 15 bases not matched to a gene. In DNA, the CDR3 is TGTGCCAGCAGTGATAGGAGACAGGGTTTAAGGAGGTCACCCCTCCACTTT. It yields the protein CASSDRRQGLRRSPLHF.

V usage is TRBV5-4 and J usage is TRBJ2-3; D uncertain. V lost 5 bases, J lost 1 base, and 8 bases lay in between. This CDR3 has 13 residues. Germline V gives CDR1 SGHNT, CDR2 YYREEE (reference sequence). The CDR3 DNA is TGTGCCAGCAGTTCCCTAGGCACAGATACGCAGTATTTT. This codes for CASSSLGTDTQYF.

The chain uses TRBV18 and TRBJ2-5; D uncertain. The CDR3 length is 17 residues. V gave up 3 bases and J gave up 2 bases, with 19 bases separating them. Germline loops: CDR1 KGHSH, CDR2 LQKENI. The CDR3 DNA reads as TGTGCCAGCTCACCGCCGGAAGACACAGTAACACAAGAGACCCAGTACTTC. This sequence encodes CASSPPEDTVTQETQYF.

The chain couples TRBV7-9 to TRBJ1-1; D not certain. With 4 bases removed from V and 1 base from J, the gap between germline ends came to 4 bases. This CDR3 has 12 residues. Germline loops: CDR1 SEHNR, CDR2 FQNEAQ (reference sequence). CDR3 DNA sequence: TGTGCCAGCAGCTACTCGAACACTGAAGCTTTCTTT. Translation gives CASSYSNTEAFF.

The rearrangement uses TRBV10-3 and TRBJ1-3; 8 nucleotides match TRBD1. V trimming: 3 bases; J trimming: 2 bases; junction bases outside the gene matches: 3. The CDR3 contains 15 residues. Germline lookup yields CDR1 ENHRY and CDR2 SYGVKD. This CDR3 reads CAISDQGATGNTIYF. CDR3 DNA sequence: TGTGCCATCAGTGACCAGGGGGCAACTGGAAACACCATATATTTT.

The chain uses TRBV19 and TRBJ1-1; D is unclear. The V end was cut by 0 bases, the J end by 0 bases, with 5 bases between. The CDR3 loop spans 14 amino acids. The V gene's germline CDR1 is LNHDA and CDR2 SQIVND (reference sequence). CDR3 sequence (DNA): TGTGCCAGTAGTATAGACAGGATGAACACTGAAGCTTTCTTT. As protein: CASSIDRMNTEAFF.

The chain links TRBV6-5 to TRBJ1-1, with 7 bases matching TRBD1. The V and J ends lost 4 bases and 0 bases, in that order; junction bases with no gene match: 5. The CDR3 runs 15 residues. Germline lookup yields CDR1 MNHEY and CDR2 SVGAGI. CDR3 in DNA: TGTGCCAGCAGTTTGGACAGGCACATGAACACTGAAGCTTTCTTT. It yields the protein CASSLDRHMNTEAFF.

This chain links TRBV7-8 with TRBJ1-6; TRBD1 agrees at 9 bases. The J segment lost 13 bases and the V segment lost 2 bases, leaving 9 bases of the junction unmatched. This CDR3 has 15 amino acids. In germline, CDR1 is SGHVS, CDR2 FQNEAQ. CDR3 amino acids: CASSLLGQGVGPLHF. As DNA, the CDR3 is TGTGCCAGCAGCTTACTGGGACAGGGAGTTGGGCCCCTCCACTTT.

This chain uses TRBV30 with TRBJ1-2, with D possibly TRBD1 on 5 matching bases. V was clipped by 4 bases and J by 2 bases, with 8 bases between them. This CDR3 is built from 12 residues. Germline values: CDR1 GTSNPN, CDR2 SVGIG (reference sequence). The CDR3 loop is CAWNDRNYGYTF. Written as DNA, the CDR3 is TGTGCCTGGAACGACAGAAACTATGGCTACACCTTC.

The chain combines TRBV5-1 with TRBJ1-1, with TRBD1 matching over 7 bases. Germline V gene lookup returns CDR1 SGHRS and CDR2 YFSETQ. After removal of 0 bases from V and 0 bases from J, the junction contained 8 bases not matched to a gene. This CDR3 contains 17 residues. CDR3 sequence: CASSLEGQSLMNTEAFF. The CDR3 DNA sequence: TGCGCCAGCAGCTTGGAGGGACAGTCCTTGATGAACACTGAAGCTTTCTTT.